The 27 T cell receptor beta chains in this list originate from one sample, sequenced in a study of blood T cell repertoires in COVID-19. Profiling relied on immunoSEQ multiplex PCR, and the TCRdb table lists in-frame clones only, not all of them. The sample shows approximately 360,000 clones, 85% to 90% of them seen only once. Sequencing was done on a sample of PBMCs or T cells enriched from blood (not recorded which). These receptors came from a woman aged 30 to 39 with acute COVID-19.

This sequence joins TRBV27 and TRBJ1-6; 11 nucleotides line up with TRBD1. The CDR3 contains 14 residues. Per the germline V gene, CDR1 is MNHEY and CDR2 is SMNVEV (reference sequence). Trimming took 6 bases from V and 7 from J; bases not matched to a gene: 2. CDR3 sequence reads: CASRGQGANSPLHF. CDR3 coding DNA: TGTGCCAGCAGAGGACAGGGGGCGAATTCACCCCTCCACTTT.

The chain has TRBV5-6 and TRBJ1-2; D is perhaps TRBD1 (6 bases). CDR1 and CDR2 from the germline V gene are SGHDT and YYEEEE. The CDR3 consists of 15 residues. Trimming stripped 0 bases from V and 4 bases from J, with 13 bases between. The chain's CDR3 is CASSLVVGGAYGYTF. The CDR3 nucleotides are TGTGCCAGCAGCTTGGTTGTAGGGGGTGCCTATGGCTACACCTTC.

This chain joins TRBV29-1 and TRBJ1-2, with a weak D call TRBD1 (5 bases). Germline values: CDR1 SQVTM, CDR2 ANQGSEA. Trimming removed 3 bases at V and 4 bases at J, with 12 bases between. The CDR3 is 13 residues long. Here the CDR3 reads CSVDAGPPYGYTF. The CDR3 nucleotides read TGCAGCGTTGACGCAGGGCCTCCCTATGGCTACACCTTC.

CDR3 bases: TGTGCCATCAGTGCTGGGGGGTCGGTCGCAGATACGCAGTATTTT. This sequence encodes CAISAGGSVADTQYF. This chain links TRBV10-3 with TRBJ2-3, with D possibly TRBD2 on 6 matching bases. Germline V lookup: CDR1 ENHRY, CDR2 SYGVKD. Trimming stripped 4 bases from V and 4 bases from J, with 15 bases between. The CDR3 length is 15 residues.

The DNA for the CDR3 is TGCAGCGTTGAAGGATTAGGTAGCGGGGGGGCCGCAGATACGCAGTATTTT. The encoded protein is CSVEGLGSGGAADTQYF. The V and J genes are TRBV29-1 and TRBJ2-3, with 11 positions matching TRBD2. The germline gives CDR1 SQVTM, CDR2 ANQGSEA. This CDR3 is 17 amino acids long. The V and J ends lost 1 base and 4 bases, in that order; junction bases with no gene match: 10.

This clone was observed a single time. This rearrangement joins TRBV2 to TRBJ2-7; TRBD1 matches at 10 bases. CDR3 length equals 14 residues. The ends lost 9 bases at V and 6 bases at J; junction bases unmatched: 11. Germline V gives CDR1 SNHLY, CDR2 FYNNEI. CDR3 DNA: TGTGCCAGTCAAAAGACAGGGGGCCTAGGCGAGCAGTACTTC. Amino acid sequence: CASQKTGGLGEQYF.

The V call is TRBV3-1 (or the pseudogene TRBV3-2), the J call TRBJ1-5; no clear D. This CDR3 is built from 15 residues. V was pared by 3 bases and J by 4 bases, with 13 bases between. Germline loops: CDR1 LGHDT, CDR2 YNNKEL (reference sequence). CDR3 nucleotide sequence: TGTGCCAGCAGCCAGAGTCAGGCCGGTAATCAGCCCCAGCATTTT. The encoded protein is CASSQSQAGNQPQHF.

The chain has TRBV10-2 and TRBJ2-3; 10 bases are shared with TRBD2. CDR3 size: 17 residues. Trimming cost V 3 bases and J 2 bases; bases outside gene matches: 8. Germline V gene data show CDR1 as WSHSY and CDR2 as SAAADI. CDR3 sequence: CASSEYERGGFTDTQYF. Here the CDR3 DNA reads TGCGCCAGCAGTGAATACGAGCGGGGGGGCTTCACAGATACGCAGTATTTT.

V is TRBV7-2 and J is TRBJ2-3; 10 bases fit TRBD2. Per germline, CDR1 SGHTA and CDR2 FQGNSA. The V gene end was trimmed by 5 bases and the J gene end by 4 bases; junction bases not matched to a gene: 15. CDR3 length: 18 amino acids. CDR3 loop: CASSAYLSGGAASDTQYF. The DNA for the CDR3 is TGTGCCAGCAGCGCCTACCTAAGCGGGGGGGCCGCCTCAGATACGCAGTATTTT.

This chain links TRBV7-9 with TRBJ2-7; 7 bases align to TRBD1. The CDR3 totals 17 residues. V lost 2 bases, J lost 0 bases, and 10 bases stayed unmatched. CDR1 and CDR2 (germline): SEHNR, FQNEAQ (reference sequence). CDR3: CASSLKGRGQSSYEQYF. Written as DNA, the CDR3 is TGTGCCAGCAGCTTAAAAGGCCGGGGACAGTCCTCCTACGAGCAGTACTTC.

DNA for the CDR3: TGTGCCAGCAGCGTAGGAGTCAAGATGAACACTGAAGCTTTCTTT. Residues: CASSVGVKMNTEAFF. V gene TRBV9 combines with J gene TRBJ1-1; D unclear. Germline CDR1 reads SGDLS; CDR2 reads YYNGEE. The CDR3 totals 15 residues. Trimming cost V 0 bases and J 0 bases, with 9 bases left between them.

V gene TRBV4-3 combines with J gene TRBJ1-5; TRBD1 is a possible D gene (5 bases). The CDR3 contains 17 residues. V was shortened by 0 bases and J by 5 bases, with 17 bases between the two germline ends. Germline V gene data show CDR1 as LGHNA and CDR2 as YSLEER. In DNA, the CDR3 is TGCGCCAGCAGCCAAGATCGGGACCAGGGAGGCCATCAGCCCCAGCATTTT. Its protein product is CASSQDRDQGGHQPQHF.

The rearrangement uses TRBV7-9 and TRBJ2-5; possible D gene TRBD1, 6 bases. The CDR3 consists of 16 residues. Trimming left V 4 bases short and J 3 bases short, with 18 bases between. Germline CDR1 and CDR2: SEHNR and FQNEAQ (reference sequence). The CDR3: CASSSPPGTKEETQYF. The CDR3 DNA sequence: TGTGCCAGCAGCTCCCCCCCCGGGACAAAAGAAGAGACCCAGTACTTC.

The chain joins TRBV29-1 to TRBJ1-2; 8 positions agree with TRBD1. Germline lookup yields CDR1 SQVTM and CDR2 ANQGSEA. This CDR3 spans 11 amino acids. V dropped 4 bases and J dropped 9; count of bases not matched to a gene: 4. The CDR3 sequence: CSVVGQGSYTF. In DNA form, the CDR3 reads TGCAGCGTTGTCGGACAGGGAAGCTACACCTTC.

This chain uses TRBV29-1 with TRBJ1-6; 10 bases match TRBD1. The CDR3 length is 15 residues. V shed 8 bases and J 6 bases; nucleotides not matched to a gene: 10. Per germline, CDR1 SQVTM and CDR2 ANQGSEA. The CDR3 loop is CSPWTGGFFNSPLHF. CDR3 coding DNA: TGCAGCCCATGGACAGGGGGTTTTTTTAATTCACCCCTCCACTTT.

The chain couples TRBV11-2 to TRBJ1-1, with unresolved D. The CDR3 totals 14 residues. Germline CDR1 reads SGHAT; CDR2 reads FQNNGV. With 0 bases removed from V and 5 bases from J, the gap between germline ends came to 10 bases. This chain's CDR3 is CASSLDLGRTEAFF. CDR3 nucleotide sequence: TGTGCCAGCAGCTTAGATCTGGGGAGAACTGAAGCTTTCTTT.

The genes are TRBV7-3 and TRBJ1-1; D may be TRBD1 (6 bases). Germline lookup yields CDR1 SGHTA and CDR2 FQGTGA. The CDR3 sequence is 15 residues long. Trimming took off 2 bases at V and 0 bases at J, with 10 bases between the two ends. The CDR3 DNA sequence: TGTGCCAGCAGCTTATTGGGACAAGTGAACACTGAAGCTTTCTTT. Translated: CASSLLGQVNTEAFF.

This clone was seen only once. The rearrangement links TRBV9 to TRBJ2-2; 9 nucleotides agree with TRBD1. V lost 2 bases, J lost 2 bases, and 10 bases stayed unmatched. Per the germline V gene, CDR1 is SGDLS and CDR2 is YYNGEE. This CDR3 region has 18 residues. This CDR3 reads CASSVSPRGQGNTGELFF. The CDR3 DNA reads as TGTGCCAGCAGCGTTTCACCTCGGGGACAGGGTAACACCGGGGAGCTGTTTTTT.

J is TRBJ2-2 and V is TRBV5-1; 7 positions match TRBD1. V trimming: 2 bases; J trimming: 5 bases; junction bases outside the gene matches: 12. This CDR3 spans 17 amino acids. Germline V CDR1 and CDR2: SGHRS, YFSETQ. The CDR3 here is CASSLNPTGTRTGELFF. The CDR3 DNA reads TGCGCCAGCAGCTTAAACCCGACAGGGACCAGGACCGGGGAGCTGTTTTTT.

V gene TRBV6-5 combines with J gene TRBJ2-3, with D maybe TRBD1 (6 bases). Trimming removed 6 bases from V and 1 base from J, with 14 bases in between. CDR3 length: 15 residues. The germline V gene encodes CDR1 MNHEY and CDR2 SVGAGI. The CDR3 reads CASSSNRDRTDTQYF. The CDR3 DNA follows: TGTGCCAGCAGCTCTAACAGGGACCGCACAGATACGCAGTATTTT.

This chain joins TRBV6-6 and TRBJ1-5; perhaps TRBD1 as D (5 bases). The germline V and J ends were trimmed by 8 bases and 15 bases, with 23 bases remaining between them. The CDR3 contains 13 residues. Germline CDR1 and CDR2: MNHNY and SVGAGI (reference sequence). CDR3 coding DNA: TGTGCCAGCGCAAAATACCGGGACTCGGCAAGGCATTTT. This gives the protein CASAKYRDSARHF.

The chain is built from TRBV5-4 and TRBJ2-7, with D possibly being TRBD1 (5 bases). V shed 0 bases and J shed 6 bases, with 16 bases lying between them. The CDR3 spans 15 residues. Germline assignment: CDR1 SGHNT and CDR2 YYREEE (reference sequence). CDR3 DNA: TGTGCCAGCAGCTTGGTGAGCCAGGGTGTACCCGAGCAGTACTTC. Protein sequence: CASSLVSQGVPEQYF.

The V call is TRBV5-1, the J call TRBJ2-5, with D unresolved. Germline CDR1 is SGHRS and CDR2 is YFSETQ. This CDR3 is 13 amino acids long. Trimming shortened V by 0 bases and J by 5 bases, and 8 bases separated the two germline ends. CDR3 coding DNA: TGCGCCAGCAGCTTGGTCGTCGGTGAGACCCAGTACTTC. Its protein product is CASSLVVGETQYF.

The rearrangement joins TRBV3-1 (or the pseudogene TRBV3-2) to TRBJ1-2; 7 positions agree with TRBD1. J was trimmed by 3 bases and V by 4 bases; bases with no gene match: 8. Germline V gene sequence: CDR1 LGHDT, CDR2 YNNKEL (reference sequence). CDR3 length: 15 amino acids. The CDR3 here is CASSLRDRADYGYTF. CDR3 nucleotides: TGTGCCAGCAGCCTCCGAGACAGGGCTGACTATGGCTACACCTTC.

The chain joins TRBV24-1 to TRBJ1-5, with unresolved D. This CDR3 has 13 amino acids. Germline assignment: CDR1 KGHDR and CDR2 SFDVKD. Trimming shortened V by 7 bases and J by 0 bases, and 6 bases separated the two germline ends. The CDR3 sequence: CATSRNSNQPQHF. In DNA, the CDR3 is TGTGCCACCAGCCGTAATAGCAATCAGCCCCAGCATTTT.

The rearrangement links TRBV21-1 to TRBJ2-2; the DNA was not used to check the table's D call, TRBD1. TRBV21-1 is reported as a pseudogene. The length of the CDR3 is 16 residues. The CDR3 is CASSKGQSLNTGELFF. The DNA for the CDR3 is TGTGCCAGCAGCAAAGGGCAGTCTTTGAACACCGGGGAGCTGTTTTTT.

The chain carries TRBV9 and TRBJ2-7; TRBD1 matches at 9 bases. The CDR3 has 15 residues. CDR1 and CDR2 from the germline V gene are SGDLS and YYNGEE. J was trimmed by 0 bases and V by 3 bases; bases with no gene match: 4. In nucleotides, the CDR3 is TGTGCCAGCAGCGAGGGGACAGGGCACTCCTACGAGCAGTACTTC. Its translation: CASSEGTGHSYEQYF. The entire variable domain, with the rest obtained from reference TRBV9 and TRBJ2-7, is as follows: DSGVTQTPKHLITATGQRVTLRCSPRSGDLSVYWYQQSLDQGLQFLIQYYNGEERAKGNILERFSAQQFPDLHSELNLSSLELGDSALYFCASSEGTGHSYEQYFGPGTRLTVT.